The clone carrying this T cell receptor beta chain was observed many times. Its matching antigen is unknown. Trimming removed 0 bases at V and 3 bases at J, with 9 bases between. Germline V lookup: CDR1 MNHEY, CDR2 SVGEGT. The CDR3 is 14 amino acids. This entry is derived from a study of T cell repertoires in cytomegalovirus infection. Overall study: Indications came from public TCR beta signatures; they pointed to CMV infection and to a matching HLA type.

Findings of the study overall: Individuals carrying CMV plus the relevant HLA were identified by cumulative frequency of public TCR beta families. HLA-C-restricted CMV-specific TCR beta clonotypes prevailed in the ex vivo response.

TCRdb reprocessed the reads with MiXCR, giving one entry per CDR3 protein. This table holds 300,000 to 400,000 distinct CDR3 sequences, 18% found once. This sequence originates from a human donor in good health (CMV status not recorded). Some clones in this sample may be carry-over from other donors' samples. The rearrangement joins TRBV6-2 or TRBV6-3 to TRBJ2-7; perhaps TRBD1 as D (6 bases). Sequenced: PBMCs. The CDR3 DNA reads TGTGCCAGCAGTTACTCGTGGACAGACTACGAGCAGTACTTC. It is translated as CASSYSWTDYEQYF.